The 5 T cell receptor beta chains presented below share a single source sample, sequenced in a study of beta chain features in type 1 diabetes. Of the isolated RNA, all was reverse transcribed, and so the sequenced material was expressed TCRB transcripts. TCRdb's table, derived via immunoSEQ multiplex PCR, lists solely in-frame clones and lacks some. The repertoire holds 900,000 or so clones, 17% seen once, with 0.02% to 0.025% in the top ten. Material: naive CD4+ T cells from blood. These receptors all stem from a woman under 30 in good health.

The chain links TRBV6-5 to TRBJ2-1; 14 bases fit TRBD2. This CDR3 is built from 15 residues. V shed 5 bases, J shed 10 bases, and the junction held 7 bases outside the gene matches. From germline, CDR1 is MNHEY and CDR2 SVGAGI. In DNA form, the CDR3 reads TGTGCCAGCAGTCTGACTAGCGGGAGGGCCGGAGAGCAGTTCTTC. This encodes CASSLTSGRAGEQFF.

This clone was seen only a few times. The chain uses TRBV9 and TRBJ2-1; the match to TRBD2 covers 8 bases. The trim removed 0 bases at V and 6 bases at J, leaving 5 bases unmatched. Germline V CDR1 and CDR2: SGDLS, YYNGEE. CDR3 length: 15 amino acids. The CDR3 loop is CASSVATSAGNEQFF. CDR3 sequence (DNA): TGTGCCAGCAGCGTAGCGACTAGCGCAGGCAATGAGCAGTTCTTC.

This clone came up a few times. CDR3 residues: CASSYSSQSYEQYF. CDR3 sequence (DNA): TGTGCCAGCAGTTACTCGTCGCAGAGCTACGAGCAGTACTTC. The rearrangement uses TRBV6-6 and TRBJ2-7; D not resolved. The germline V gene has CDR1 MNHNY and CDR2 SVGAGI (reference sequence). The CDR3 consists of 14 residues. V shed 0 bases and J shed 3 bases, with 9 bases lying between them.

About this clone: The same CDR3 arises from other DNA sequences in this sample as well. The chain employs TRBV11-2 and TRBJ2-7; 10 nucleotides match TRBD2. The CDR3 length is 13 residues. V lost 6 bases to trimming and J lost 2 bases; unmatched junction nucleotides: 1. Per the germline V gene, CDR1 is SGHAT and CDR2 is FQNNGV. The CDR3 nucleotides are TGTGCCAGCAGAACTAGCGGGACCTACGAGCAGTACTTC. Translated: CASRTSGTYEQYF. Full variable domain (missing parts from reference TRBV11-2 and TRBJ2-7): EAGVAQSPRYKIIEKRQSVAFWCNPISGHATLYWYQQILGQGPKLLIQFQNNGVVDDSQLPKDRFSAERLKGVDSTLKIQPAKLEDSAVYLCASRTSGTYEQYFGPGTRLTVT.

The rearrangement uses TRBV7-8 and TRBJ2-1, with 12 bases fitting TRBD1. Germline-derived CDR1 and CDR2 are SGHVS and FQNEAQ. J gave up 7 bases and V 2 bases, and 12 bases lay outside the gene matches. This CDR3 comprises 18 residues. CDR3 sequence (DNA): TGTGCCAGCAGCTTAAGGTCCTTCGGGACAGGGGGCACGAATGAGCAGTTCTTC. As protein: CASSLRSFGTGGTNEQFF.